This TCR beta chain comes out of a study of CD8 T cells in ankylosing spondylitis. Regarding the study as a whole: Seemingly characteristic of ankylosing spondylitis blood was a TCR beta motif consisting of about 8 highly homologous variants.

This clonotype was counted between two and nine times. Its antigen is unknown. By quantitative 5'-RACE with molecular barcodes, the TCR beta libraries were made. Via MiXCR, TCRdb re-called the 5' RACE reads, giving one row per CDR3 protein. The sample holds fewer than 400,000 distinct CDR3 sequences, 20% to 25% seen once. Germline V gives CDR1 MNHEY, CDR2 SVGEGT. The CDR3 extends over 12 amino acids. Trimming removed 5 bases from V and 4 bases from J, with 8 bases in between. Sequencing was performed on blood, either unsorted or a sorted T cell fraction (not recorded which). This chain uses TRBV6-2 or TRBV6-3 with TRBJ1-1, with D maybe TRBD1 (6 bases). This receptor was identified in a male donor with ankylosing spondylitis. CDR3 protein: CASSQQGTEAFF. The CDR3 nucleotides read TGTGCCAGCAGTCAACAGGGCACTGAAGCTTTCTTT.